The next 29 T cell receptor beta chains were all read from a single sample in a study of blood T cells in healthy people across ages (dated by TCRdb to 2013 to 2016). Receptor libraries were prepared by 5' RACE. This sample was sequenced with an Illumina HiSeq 2500. A second about 7 to 12 cycle PCR used a sample-barcoded 5' primer and a J-beta primer mix. The public sequencing data were trimmed at Q25 with fastp and processed into clonotypes with MiXCR by TCRdb, which kept only in-frame beta chains. Under each unique CDR3 protein, matching rows form one entry showing the most common genes and DNA. Across this sample there are around 280,000 distinct CDR3 sequences, with around 27% seen only once. 29% of the sample comes from the top ten. The sequenced sample consisted of blood. Receptors originate from a woman in her seventies in good health.

The gene calls are TRBV3-1 and TRBJ1-4; D gene ambiguous. This CDR3 has 15 amino acids. Per germline, CDR1 LGHDT and CDR2 YNNKEL (reference sequence). V lost 0 bases and J lost 8, with 13 bases in between. Written as DNA, the CDR3 is TGTGCCAGCAGCCAAGAAAGCGTTACCAGGGAAAAACTGTTTTTT. This sequence encodes CASSQESVTREKLFF.

Concerning this clonotype: The junction and the germline gene differ at one end; a read error may be behind it. CDR3 in DNA: TGCCCCAGCAGCCAAGATGCTAGCGCAGGCACAGATACGCAGTATTTT. Translating gives CPSSQDASAGTDTQYF. The chain is built from TRBV4-1 and TRBJ2-3; TRBD2 is a possible D gene (6 bases). This CDR3 is built from 16 residues. The germline V gene has CDR1 MGHRA and CDR2 YSYEKL.

V usage is TRBV24-1 and J usage is TRBJ1-1; no clear D. The germline V gene has CDR1 KGHDR and CDR2 SFDVKD. V gave up 7 bases and J gave up 1 base, with 9 bases separating them. The CDR3 extends over 13 amino acids. The CDR3, as DNA: TGTGCCACCAGGGCACAAGGGAACACTGAAGCTTTCTTT. It specifies CATRAQGNTEAFF.

The V and J genes are TRBV6-2 or TRBV6-3 and TRBJ2-1; 7 bases fit TRBD1. With V trimmed by 8 bases and J by 15 bases, 7 bases remained unmatched. This CDR3 is built from 10 residues. In germline, CDR1 is MNHEY, CDR2 SVGEGT. The CDR3 coding sequence is TGTGCCAGCGGACAGGTACTGGCGTTCTTC. Encoded protein: CASGQVLAFF.

This clonotype has more than one count but fewer than ten. The chain is built from TRBV5-1 and TRBJ1-1; D call uncertain. The CDR3 is 14 amino acids. V shed 5 bases and J shed 3 bases, with 14 bases lying between them. CDR1 is SGHRS, CDR2 YFSETQ, per germline. This CDR3 reads CASSSGLRYTEAFF. CDR3 DNA sequence: TGCGCCAGCAGTTCCGGACTTAGATACACTGAAGCTTTCTTT.

There are a few counts of this clonotype. This chain connects TRBV28 to TRBJ2-2; D not resolved. Trimming removed 4 bases from V and 0 bases from J, with 12 bases in between. CDR3 length equals 16 residues. The germline V gene has CDR1 MDHEN and CDR2 SYDVKM. CDR3 coding DNA: TGTGCCAGCAGTTCCGCTGGATACGCGAACACCGGGGAGCTGTTTTTT. Amino acids: CASSSAGYANTGELFF.

The chain links TRBV20-1 to TRBJ2-5; D call uncertain. CDR3 length: 11 residues. The V end was cut by 2 bases, the J end by 9 bases, with 10 bases between. CDR1 is DFQATT and CDR2 is SNEGSKA in the germline V gene (reference sequence). The CDR3 DNA is TGCAGTGCTAGACAGGTTTTAGCCCAGTACTTC. This gives the protein CSARQVLAQYF.

The chain's CDR3 is CASSLAGSGGREQYF. In DNA form, the CDR3 reads TGTGCCAGCAGCTTAGCGGGCTCCGGGGGACGCGAGCAGTACTTC. The chain employs TRBV7-2 and TRBJ2-5, with D perhaps TRBD2 (6 bases). The end of the DNA aligns better with TRBJ2-7, so the J call may be wrong. The CDR3 covers 15 residues. The germline gives CDR1 SGHTA, CDR2 FQGNSA.

This clonotype was detected ten times or more. This chain connects TRBV5-1 to TRBJ2-7, with D tentatively TRBD2 (6 bases). Germline lookup yields CDR1 SGHRS and CDR2 YFSETQ. With 8 bases removed from V and 0 bases from J, the gap between germline ends came to 9 bases. The CDR3 runs to 12 residues. In DNA form, the CDR3 reads TGCGCCAGTTCGGGAGACTCCTACGAGCAGTACTTC. This codes for CASSGDSYEQYF.

This clonotype has more than one count but fewer than ten. The chain is built from TRBV20-1 and TRBJ2-7; weak D call: TRBD2 (6 bases). V lost 3 bases and J lost 4, with 19 bases in between. Per germline, CDR1 DFQATT and CDR2 SNEGSKA (reference sequence). The CDR3 consists of 15 residues. CDR3 sequence reads: CSASTSEGGLYEQYF. CDR3 nucleotide sequence: TGCAGTGCTAGCACCTCTGAGGGAGGACTTTACGAGCAGTACTTC.

V and J are TRBV28 and TRBJ2-1; TRBD1 agrees at 9 bases. Germline V gives CDR1 MDHEN, CDR2 SYDVKM. Trimming took 1 base from V and 9 from J; bases not matched to a gene: 7. The CDR3 is 15 residues long. The CDR3 DNA sequence: TGTGCCAGCAGTTTATTACAGGGGGCGCAGGGTGAGCAGTTCTTC. It yields the protein CASSLLQGAQGEQFF.

The gene calls are TRBV4-1 and TRBJ2-1; D is perhaps TRBD2 (6 bases). Germline lookup yields CDR1 MGHRA and CDR2 YSYEKL. Trimming pared 1 base from V and 3 bases from J, leaving 13 bases between. The length of the CDR3 is 16 residues. In DNA, the CDR3 is TGCGCCAGCAGCCAAGTAGCACTAGCCTTCTACAATGAGCAGTTCTTC. Residues: CASSQVALAFYNEQFF.

This clonotype was seen only a few times. The rearrangement joins TRBV6-2 or TRBV6-3 to TRBJ1-2; D remains ambiguous. CDR1 and CDR2 from the germline V gene are MNHEY and SVGEGT. Trimming took off 7 bases at V and 5 bases at J, with 11 bases between the two ends. The CDR3 is made up of 12 amino acids. The CDR3 loop is CASTAADYGYTF. CDR3 DNA: TGTGCCAGCACCGCAGCCGATTATGGCTACACCTTC.

The chain combines TRBV5-1 with TRBJ1-1; D possibly corresponds to TRBD1 (5 bases). The CDR3 runs 12 residues. Germline CDR1 is SGHRS and CDR2 is YFSETQ. Trimming took 3 bases from V and 7 from J, leaving 10 bases between them. CDR3 coding DNA: TGCGCCAGCAGCTCCTCAGGGAATGAAGCTTTCTTT. It translates to CASSSSGNEAFF.

V gene TRBV9 combines with J gene TRBJ2-5; D is possibly TRBD1 or TRBD2 (5 bases each). TRBJ2-7 explains the end of the DNA better; the J call may be wrong. The CDR3 has 14 amino acids. Per the germline V gene, CDR1 is SGDLS and CDR2 is YYNGEE. Here the CDR3 reads CASSVEGLAHEQYF. DNA of the CDR3: TGTGCCAGCAGCGTAGAGGGGCTAGCCCACGAGCAGTACTTC.

This clonotype came up a few times. The chain employs TRBV28 and TRBJ2-1; perhaps TRBD2 as D (6 bases). The CDR3 sequence is 16 residues long. Germline V gives CDR1 MDHEN, CDR2 SYDVKM. V was pared by 1 base and J by 2 bases, with 12 bases between. The CDR3 loop is CASSLYQRRAYNEQFF. CDR3 coding DNA: TGTGCCAGCAGTTTATATCAGCGGAGGGCCTACAATGAGCAGTTCTTC.

CDR3 in amino acids: CASSFDGDDTDTQYF. The CDR3 DNA reads as TGTGCCAGCAGCTTTGACGGGGATGACACAGATACGCAGTATTTT. V is TRBV7-9 and J is TRBJ2-3, with D possibly TRBD2 on 5 matching bases. The CDR3 consists of 15 residues. The germline CDR1 and CDR2 sequences are SEHNR and FQNEAQ (reference sequence). Deletions cut 3 bases from V and 2 bases from J, with 12 bases between.

This clonotype has at least ten counts. The chain is built from TRBV6-5 and TRBJ2-5; perhaps TRBD2 as D (5 bases). Judging by the DNA end, TRBJ2-7 fits better; the J call may be wrong. The germline CDR1 and CDR2 sequences are MNHEY and SVGAGI. This CDR3 is 14 amino acids long. The CDR3 sequence is CASRESGGSYEQYF. Written as DNA, the CDR3 is TGTGCCAGCCGCGAGTCCGGCGGGTCCTACGAGCAGTACTTC.

This chain uses TRBV18 with TRBJ1-1, with D tentatively TRBD1 (6 bases). V lost 3 bases and J lost 5, with 19 bases in between. This CDR3 is built from 16 residues. CDR1 is KGHSH, CDR2 LQKENI, per germline. CDR3 in amino acids: CASSPPAGGATTEAFF. The CDR3 DNA is TGTGCCAGCTCACCGCCGGCGGGGGGCGCTACTACTGAAGCTTTCTTT. Together with reference TRBV18 and TRBJ1-1, the CDR3 gives the full variable domain: NAGVMQNPRHLVRRRGQEARLRCSPMKGHSHVYWYRQLPEEGLKFMVYLQKENIIDESGMPKERFSAEFPKEGPSILRIQQVVRGDSAAYFCASSPPAGGATTEAFFGQGTRLTVV.

This clonotype was seen more than once but under ten times. The gene calls are TRBV29-1 and TRBJ2-3; D is uncertain. This CDR3 spans 12 amino acids. V was pared by 1 base and J by 8 bases, with 10 bases between. Germline V gives CDR1 SQVTM, CDR2 ANQGSEA. The CDR3 spells CSVEGGSATQYF. In nucleotides, the CDR3 is TGCAGCGTTGAAGGCGGTTCAGCTACGCAGTATTTT.

This clonotype has a handful of counts. The chain has TRBV20-1 and TRBJ2-5, with D tentatively TRBD1 (6 bases). CDR1 DFQATT and CDR2 SNEGSKA come from the germline V gene (reference sequence). CDR3 length equals 11 residues. The DNA of the CDR3 is TGCATCATTGGGACAATTGAGACCCAGTACTTC. Its protein product is CIIGTIETQYF.

The chain uses TRBV6-5 and TRBJ2-7; D might be TRBD2 (6 bases). The germline V gene encodes CDR1 MNHEY and CDR2 SVGAGI. The length of the CDR3 is 15 residues. V lost 4 bases, J lost 3 bases, and 16 bases lay in between. CDR3 nucleotides: TGTGCCAGCAGTTCTCGACTAGGAGATATCTACGAGCAGTACTTC. Its protein product is CASSSRLGDIYEQYF.

In regard to this clonotype: One end of the junction fails to match germline, which may point to a read error. The chain uses TRBV20-1 and TRBJ2-1; tentatively, D is TRBD2 (8 bases). From germline, CDR1 is DFQATT and CDR2 SNEGSKA (reference sequence). This CDR3 region has 14 residues. This chain's CDR3 is CSARGGGRLNEQFF. In DNA form, the CDR3 reads TGCAGTGCAAGAGGGGGCGGGAGGCTCAATGAGCAGTTCTTC.

In this sample, this clonotype turned up a few times. The rearrangement joins TRBV2 to TRBJ2-5; tentative D call: TRBD2 (6 bases). Germline V lookup: CDR1 SNHLY, CDR2 FYNNEI. Trimming cost V 6 bases and J 1 base, with 9 bases left between them. CDR3 length equals 13 residues. The CDR3: CASRGGVQETQYF. DNA of the CDR3: TGTGCCAGCAGGGGGGGAGTCCAAGAGACCCAGTACTTC.

J is TRBJ2-5 and V is TRBV10-3; 7 nucleotides line up with TRBD2. The J call may be incorrect, as the DNA end agrees better with TRBJ2-7. The CDR3 length is 11 residues. Germline CDR1 and CDR2: ENHRY and SYGVKD. This CDR3 is CAIRGGYEQYF. CDR3 DNA: TGTGCCATCAGGGGGGGGTACGAGCAGTACTTC.

On this clonotype itself: A much larger clone sits a single nucleotide away, making a read error possible. The CDR3 loop reads CVSSRSRETRIAYEQYF. The CDR3 DNA follows: TGTGTCAGCAGCCGATCCAGGGAAACCCGGATAGCCTACGAGCAGTACTTC. The rearrangement links TRBV3-1 to TRBJ2-7; D is possibly TRBD1 (5 bases). The CDR3 length is 17 residues. Germline V lookup: CDR1 LGHDT, CDR2 YNNKEL (reference sequence).

This rearrangement joins TRBV7-3 to TRBJ2-5, with D possibly matching TRBD1 (6 bases). The last part of the DNA fits TRBJ2-1 better; the J call may be wrong. The CDR3 covers 14 residues. CDR1 and CDR2 (germline): SGHTA, FQGTGA. CDR3 loop: CASSSDRTDNEQFF. The CDR3 DNA reads as TGTGCCAGCAGCTCAGACAGGACCGACAATGAGCAGTTCTTC.

This clonotype was found a few times. The rearrangement links TRBV27 to TRBJ2-1, with 10 bases matching TRBD2. This CDR3 has 14 amino acids. With V trimmed by 5 bases and J by 5 bases, 3 bases remained unmatched. Germline V gene sequence: CDR1 MNHEY, CDR2 SMNVEV (reference sequence). For the CDR3, the DNA is TGTGCCAGCAGTGCTAGCGGGAGAAACAATGAGCAGTTCTTC. It codes for CASSASGRNNEQFF.

This clonotype was seen many times. This rearrangement joins TRBV29-1 to TRBJ2-7; possible D gene TRBD1, 6 bases. This CDR3 comprises 11 residues. Germline loops: CDR1 SQVTM, CDR2 ANQGSEA. Trimming pared 6 bases from V and 5 bases from J, leaving 11 bases between. The CDR3 sequence is CSVKQGDEQYF. CDR3 DNA: TGCAGCGTAAAACAGGGCGACGAGCAGTACTTC.